This T cell receptor beta chain was retrieved from a study of monozygotic twins with cystic fibrosis. The study's findings and limits: Monozygotic CF twin pairs shared significantly more nucleotide-identical clonotypes than unrelated CF individuals did. Clonality was generally low (median around 0.01), higher in the most severe patients.

Concerning this clone: What it binds is unknown.

V was pared by 9 bases and J by 0 bases, with 3 bases of the junction left unmatched. CDR1 is LNHDA, CDR2 SQIVND, per germline (reference sequence). The CDR3 covers 13 residues. The repertoire was sequenced with immunoSEQ multiplex PCR; TCRdb's copy has only in-frame clones and lacks some. Of around 23,000 clones listed, around 93% are singletons. Input material: blood. The chain carries TRBV19 and TRBJ1-1; 8 bases match TRBD1. This sequence originates from a girl aged 2-10 years with cystic fibrosis. The CDR3 reads CASKGQVNTEAFF. Written as DNA, the CDR3 is TGTGCCAGCAAGGGACAGGTGAACACTGAAGCTTTCTTT.